Presented here are 15 T cell receptor beta chains from one specimen sequenced in a study of OX40 agonist ivuxolimab in advanced cancers. The assay was immunoSEQ multiplex PCR, and TCRdb's table has in-frame clones only and misses some. This sample has about 76,000 clones; around 80% occur once, and the top ten carry approximately 1.7%. The sequencing used CD4+ or CD8+ T cells sorted from blood, collected in a trial of the OX40 agonist ivuxolimab. These receptors all come from an adult with an advanced solid tumor such as melanoma, head and neck, liver or kidney cancer.

This chain uses TRBV6-1 with TRBJ1-3; the D is unclear. The CDR3 consists of 12 residues. The V end lost 6 bases, the J end lost 1 base, and 4 bases lay between the germline ends. The germline V gene encodes CDR1 MNHNS and CDR2 SASEGT. CDR3 bases: TGTGCCAGCAGGGGATCTGGAAACACCATATATTTT. It specifies CASRGSGNTIYF.

The chain combines TRBV18 with TRBJ1-5; D is uncertain. Germline CDR1 and CDR2: KGHSH and LQKENI. The CDR3 consists of 16 residues. With 3 bases removed from V and 2 bases from J, the gap between germline ends came to 14 bases. As DNA, the CDR3 is TGTGCCAGCTCACCTGGGGAGGGAGGCCGCAATCAGCCCCAGCATTTT. Protein: CASSPGEGGRNQPQHF.

This clone has a single count. V usage is TRBV6-1 and J usage is TRBJ2-3; 9 bases are a match to TRBD1. Germline V lookup: CDR1 MNHNS, CDR2 SASEGT. Unmatched junction bases numbered 10, after V lost 8 bases and J lost 4 bases. CDR3 length equals 15 residues. The CDR3 DNA is TGTGCCAGCGATCCCGGGACAGGGTATTCAGATACGCAGTATTTT. Protein: CASDPGTGYSDTQYF.

This sequence joins TRBV5-6 and TRBJ2-1; no definite D call. This CDR3 region has 14 residues. CDR1 and CDR2 (germline): SGHDT, YYEEEE. Trimming cost V 4 bases and J 9 bases, with 17 bases left between them. The CDR3 sequence is CASSRSQTSVEQFF. For the CDR3, the DNA is TGTGCCAGCAGCAGGAGCCAGACTTCCGTTGAGCAGTTCTTC.

The V call is TRBV5-1, the J call TRBJ1-3; D is unresolved. Germline CDR1 reads SGHRS; CDR2 reads YFSETQ. This CDR3 has 17 residues. Trimming left V 3 bases short and J 0 bases short, with 16 bases between. The CDR3 DNA reads TGCGCCAGCAGCTCCACCCCCGGGAGAAGCTCTGGAAACACCATATATTTT. Its protein product is CASSSTPGRSSGNTIYF.

The chain recombines TRBV27 with TRBJ2-3, with 8 bases fitting TRBD2. The CDR3 contains 16 residues. Germline V gene sequence: CDR1 MNHEY, CDR2 SMNVEV (reference sequence). Unmatched junction bases numbered 7, after V lost 3 bases and J lost 2 bases. The CDR3 region has the DNA TGTGCCAGCAGTTTGGTCGGCGGGGGGTTCACAGATACGCAGTATTTT. Amino acids: CASSLVGGGFTDTQYF.

In its sample, this clone was seen a few times. The rearrangement uses TRBV19 and TRBJ2-2; 7 positions agree with TRBD1. V shed 5 bases, J shed 4 bases, and the junction held 4 bases outside the gene matches. CDR3 length: 14 amino acids. CDR1 is LNHDA and CDR2 is SQIVND in the germline V gene (reference sequence). The CDR3: CASSGGQFTGELFF. The CDR3 DNA reads TGTGCCAGTAGTGGGGGACAGTTCACCGGGGAGCTGTTTTTT.

The J gene is TRBJ2-7, the V gene TRBV30; the D gene is possibly TRBD2 (5 bases). Germline CDR1 is GTSNPN and CDR2 is SVGIG (reference sequence). V lost 3 bases and J lost 4, with 13 bases in between. This CDR3 has 13 amino acids. The CDR3 DNA sequence: TGTGCCTGGAGAAGCACGGGGATTTACGAGCAGTACTTC. Encoded protein: CAWRSTGIYEQYF.

This chain joins TRBV6-5 and TRBJ1-2, with TRBD1 matching over 7 bases. This CDR3 contains 14 residues. CDR1 is MNHEY and CDR2 is SVGAGI in the germline V gene. Trimming removed 4 bases from V and 4 bases from J; junction bases left unmatched: 6. The CDR3 sequence is CASSSTGTGYGYTF. The CDR3 DNA reads as TGTGCCAGCAGTTCGACAGGGACGGGCTATGGCTACACCTTC.

This chain connects TRBV28 to TRBJ2-3; 8 bases line up with TRBD1. Trimming removed 6 bases from V and 2 bases from J; junction bases left unmatched: 10. Germline V CDR1 and CDR2: MDHEN, SYDVKM. This CDR3 comprises 16 residues. CDR3 sequence reads: CASSRYRDRSTDTQYF. CDR3 coding DNA: TGTGCCAGCAGCCGTTATAGGGACAGGTCCACAGATACGCAGTATTTT.

The rearrangement links TRBV5-6 to TRBJ2-2, with a weak D call TRBD1 (5 bases). The CDR3 has 13 residues. V was clipped by 2 bases and J by 9 bases, with 11 bases between them. The germline V gene encodes CDR1 SGHDT and CDR2 YYEEEE. CDR3 region: CASSFSDSRELFF. As DNA, the CDR3 is TGTGCCAGCAGCTTCTCCGACAGCCGGGAGCTGTTTTTT.

This clone was seen at least ten times. V gene TRBV2 combines with J gene TRBJ1-1; tentatively, D is TRBD1 (6 bases). The V and J ends lost 3 bases and 4 bases respectively, with 12 bases between them. There are 14 residues in the CDR3. Germline lookup yields CDR1 SNHLY and CDR2 FYNNEI. In DNA form, the CDR3 reads TGTGCCAGCAGTGAGGCAGGGGATGTCACTGAAGCTTTCTTT. The encoded protein is CASSEAGDVTEAFF. The entire variable domain, with the rest obtained from reference TRBV2 and TRBJ1-1, is as follows: EPEVTQTPSHQVTQMGQEVILRCVPISNHLYFYWYRQILGQKVEFLVSFYNNEISEKSEIFDDQFSVERPDGSNFTLKIRSTKLEDSAMYFCASSEAGDVTEAFFGQGTRLTVV.

The J gene is TRBJ1-1, the V gene TRBV6-4; 8 nucleotides agree with TRBD1. The CDR3 runs 14 residues. Germline trimming cut 6 bases from V and 5 bases from J; bases unmatched to any gene: 8. CDR1 and CDR2 (germline): MRHNA, SNTAGT. CDR3: CASSQDRGGTEAFF. The CDR3 DNA reads TGTGCCAGCAGCCAAGACAGGGGTGGGACTGAAGCTTTCTTT.

V is TRBV5-1 and J is TRBJ2-3; no clear D. The V gene's germline CDR1 is SGHRS and CDR2 YFSETQ. The CDR3 has 11 residues. The ends were cut back, 4 bases at V and 8 bases at J, with 8 bases in the middle. CDR3 sequence (DNA): TGCGCCAGCAGCGAAGAGAGTACGCAGTATTTT. Its protein is CASSEESTQYF.

The V gene is TRBV30, the J gene TRBJ2-7; tentatively, D is TRBD1 or TRBD2 (6 bases each). Per the germline V gene, CDR1 is GTSNPN and CDR2 is SVGIG (reference sequence). Trimming took 7 bases from V and 7 from J, leaving 23 bases between them. The CDR3 sequence is 14 residues long. The CDR3 spells CALKQKGGLREQYF. Here the CDR3 DNA reads TGTGCCTTAAAGCAAAAGGGGGGCCTTCGGGAGCAGTACTTC.